One T cell receptor (beta chain) is described in this entry. Germline CDR1 and CDR2: SQVTM and ANQGSEA. The V and J ends lost 6 bases and 2 bases, in that order; junction bases with no gene match: 4. The CDR3 is 12 amino acids. These data originate in a study of CD8 T cells in Susac syndrome. RNA, at about 0.45 to 1 ug, was reverse transcribed with random hexamers. Using its own MiXCR run on the immunoSEQ multiplex PCR reads, TCRdb lists one record per CDR3 protein. The sample comprises 200,000 or so distinct CDR3 sequences, just under 95% of which are singletons, and around 0.16% rests with the top ten.

This sequence originates from a human donor with Susac syndrome. The rearrangement uses TRBV29-1 and TRBJ2-7, with 7 nucleotides matching TRBD1. Source material: CD8+ T cells from PBMCs. CDR3 amino acids: CSVNQGAYEQYF. In nucleotides, the CDR3 is TGCAGCGTAAACCAGGGGGCCTACGAGCAGTACTTC.